This TCR beta chain was recorded in a study of blood T cell repertoires in COVID-19. The germline V gene encodes CDR1 SNHLY and CDR2 FYNNEI. The J segment lost 1 base and the V segment lost 7 bases, leaving 5 bases of the junction unmatched. CDR3 size: 15 residues. Here immunoSEQ multiplex PCR was the method, and the copy in TCRdb shows in-frame clones only, minus some. The table has 100,000 to 150,000 clones, roughly three quarters seen once. This TCR was recovered from a man aged 35 to 55 with active or convalescent COVID-19. The sequencing sample was made of peripheral blood. This chain uses TRBV2 with TRBJ2-5, with 11 bases identical to TRBD2. CDR3 loop: CASIRLAGPQETQYF. The CDR3, as DNA: TGTGCCAGCATTCGACTAGCGGGGCCCCAAGAGACCCAGTACTTC.